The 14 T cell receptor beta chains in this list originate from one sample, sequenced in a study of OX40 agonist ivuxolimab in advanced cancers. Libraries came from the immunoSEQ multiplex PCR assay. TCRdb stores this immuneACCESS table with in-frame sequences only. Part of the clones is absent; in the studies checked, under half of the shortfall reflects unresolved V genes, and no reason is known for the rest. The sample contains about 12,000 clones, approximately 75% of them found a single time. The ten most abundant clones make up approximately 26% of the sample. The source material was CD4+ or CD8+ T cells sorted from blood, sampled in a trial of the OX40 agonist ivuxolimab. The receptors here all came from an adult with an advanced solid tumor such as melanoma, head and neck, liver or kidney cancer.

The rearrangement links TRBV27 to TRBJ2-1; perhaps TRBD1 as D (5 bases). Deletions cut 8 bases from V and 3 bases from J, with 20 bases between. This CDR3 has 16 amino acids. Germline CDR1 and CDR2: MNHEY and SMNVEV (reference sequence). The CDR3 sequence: CASGVGVTPNYNEQFF. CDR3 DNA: TGTGCCAGCGGGGTAGGGGTAACCCCTAACTACAATGAGCAGTTCTTC.

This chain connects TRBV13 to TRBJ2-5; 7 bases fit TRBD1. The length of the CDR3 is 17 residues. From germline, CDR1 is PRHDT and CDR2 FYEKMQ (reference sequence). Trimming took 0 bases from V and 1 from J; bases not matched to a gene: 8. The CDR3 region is CASSLGGTGAFQETQYF. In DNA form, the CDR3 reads TGTGCCAGCAGCTTAGGCGGAACAGGGGCATTCCAAGAGACCCAGTACTTC.

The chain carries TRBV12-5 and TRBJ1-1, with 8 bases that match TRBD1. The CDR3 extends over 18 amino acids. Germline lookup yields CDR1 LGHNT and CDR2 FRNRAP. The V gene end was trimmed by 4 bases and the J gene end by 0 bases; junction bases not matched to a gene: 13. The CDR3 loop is CASGSSSLAGGVNTEAFF. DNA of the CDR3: TGTGCTAGTGGTTCGTCATCTTTAGCAGGGGGCGTGAACACTGAAGCTTTCTTT.

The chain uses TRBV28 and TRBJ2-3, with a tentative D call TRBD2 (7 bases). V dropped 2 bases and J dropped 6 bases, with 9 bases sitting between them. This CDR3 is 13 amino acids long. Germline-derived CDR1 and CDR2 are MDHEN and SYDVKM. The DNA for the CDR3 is TGTGCCAGCAGTTTAGGGGGGGCCGATACGCAGTATTTT. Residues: CASSLGGADTQYF.

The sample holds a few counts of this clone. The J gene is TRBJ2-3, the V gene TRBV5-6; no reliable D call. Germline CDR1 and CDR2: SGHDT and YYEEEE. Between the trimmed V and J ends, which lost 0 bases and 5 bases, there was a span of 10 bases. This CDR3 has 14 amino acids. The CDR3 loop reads CASSLVLPGDTQYF. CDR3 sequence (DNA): TGTGCCAGCAGCTTGGTTCTCCCCGGAGATACGCAGTATTTT.

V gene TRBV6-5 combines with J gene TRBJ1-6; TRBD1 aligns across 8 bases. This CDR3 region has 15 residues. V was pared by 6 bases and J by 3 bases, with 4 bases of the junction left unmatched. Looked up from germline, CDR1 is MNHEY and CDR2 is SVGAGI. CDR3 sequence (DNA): TGTGCCAGCAGGCTACAGGGGGGCTATAATTCACCCCTCCACTTT. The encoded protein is CASRLQGGYNSPLHF.

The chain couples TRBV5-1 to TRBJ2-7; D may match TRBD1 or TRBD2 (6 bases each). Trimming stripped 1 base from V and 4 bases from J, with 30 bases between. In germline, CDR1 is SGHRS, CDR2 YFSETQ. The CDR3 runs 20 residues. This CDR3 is CASSLSLTGTTSGHSYEQYF. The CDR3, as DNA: TGCGCCAGCAGCTTGAGTCTGACCGGGACAACCAGCGGGCACTCTTACGAGCAGTACTTC.

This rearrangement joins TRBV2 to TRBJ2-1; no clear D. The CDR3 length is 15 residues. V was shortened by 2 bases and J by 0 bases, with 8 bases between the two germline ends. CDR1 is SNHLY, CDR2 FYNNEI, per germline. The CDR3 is CASSESFSSYNEQFF. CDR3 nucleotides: TGTGCCAGCAGTGAAAGCTTTAGCTCCTACAATGAGCAGTTCTTC.

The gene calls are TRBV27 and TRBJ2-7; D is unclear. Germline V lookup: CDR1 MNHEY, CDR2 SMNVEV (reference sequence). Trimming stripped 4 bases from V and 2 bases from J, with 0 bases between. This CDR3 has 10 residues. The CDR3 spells CASSSYEQYF. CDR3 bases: TGTGCCAGCAGTTCCTACGAGCAGTACTTC.

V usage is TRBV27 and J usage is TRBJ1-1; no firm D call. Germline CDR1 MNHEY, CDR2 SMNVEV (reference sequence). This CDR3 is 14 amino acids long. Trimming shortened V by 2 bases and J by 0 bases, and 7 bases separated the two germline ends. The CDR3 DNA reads TGTGCCAGCAGTTTAGGGCGGATGAACACTGAAGCTTTCTTT. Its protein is CASSLGRMNTEAFF.

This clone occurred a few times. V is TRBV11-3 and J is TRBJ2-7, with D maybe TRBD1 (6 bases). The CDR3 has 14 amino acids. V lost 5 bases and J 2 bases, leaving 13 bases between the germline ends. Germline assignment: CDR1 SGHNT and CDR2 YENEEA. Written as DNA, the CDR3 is TGTGCCAGCAGCGATCCGGACAGACCCTACGAGCAGTACTTC. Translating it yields CASSDPDRPYEQYF.

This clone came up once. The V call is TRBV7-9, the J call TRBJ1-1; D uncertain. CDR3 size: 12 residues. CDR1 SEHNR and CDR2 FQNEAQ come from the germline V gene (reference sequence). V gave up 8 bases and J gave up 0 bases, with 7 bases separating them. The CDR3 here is CASYAMNTEAFF. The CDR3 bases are TGTGCCAGCTACGCGATGAACACTGAAGCTTTCTTT.

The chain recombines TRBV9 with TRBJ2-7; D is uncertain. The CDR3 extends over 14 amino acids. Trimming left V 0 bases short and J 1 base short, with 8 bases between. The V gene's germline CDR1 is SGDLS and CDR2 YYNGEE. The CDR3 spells CASSVGSRSYEQYF. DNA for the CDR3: TGTGCCAGCAGCGTAGGATCCAGATCCTACGAGCAGTACTTC.

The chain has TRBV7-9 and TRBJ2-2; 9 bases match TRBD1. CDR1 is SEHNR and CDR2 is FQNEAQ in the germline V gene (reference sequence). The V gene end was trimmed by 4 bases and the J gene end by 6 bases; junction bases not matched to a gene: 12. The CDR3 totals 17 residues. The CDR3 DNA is TGTGCCAGCAGCTCCACTTCCGGGACAGGGTACGCCGGGGAGCTGTTTTTT. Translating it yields CASSSTSGTGYAGELFF.